This T cell receptor (beta chain) was retrieved from a study of T cell responses to AZD1222 COVID-19 vaccine. Turning to the study itself: Timing groups of about 4 and about 12 weeks for second doses were pooled.

Overall study results and limits: Donors were largely white British and mainly female; clonal diversity was possibly underestimated. Targeting of unmutated variant regions was reportedly seen in nearly half of spike-specific TCRs. The study found vaccine-associated CD4 TCRs spanning spike, dominant at 160-218 and 743-854.

The data were produced by immunoSEQ multiplex PCR, yet TCRdb's version contains in-frame clones alone and is incomplete. The sample records 150,000 to 200,000 clones, 91% being singletons. Worth noting for this clone: Antigen: not known.

Trimming shortened V by 7 bases and J by 3 bases, and 14 bases separated the two germline ends. Germline values: CDR1 SGHRS, CDR2 YFSETQ. This CDR3 has 13 residues. Sample: peripheral blood, taken on day 0 of AZD1222 vaccination. The gene calls are TRBV5-1 and TRBJ2-7; no reliable D call. This sequence was found in an adult in good health. CDR3 in DNA: TGCGCCAGCTGCTGGGCCCCAGACTACGAGCAGTACTTC. Translating gives CASCWAPDYEQYF.